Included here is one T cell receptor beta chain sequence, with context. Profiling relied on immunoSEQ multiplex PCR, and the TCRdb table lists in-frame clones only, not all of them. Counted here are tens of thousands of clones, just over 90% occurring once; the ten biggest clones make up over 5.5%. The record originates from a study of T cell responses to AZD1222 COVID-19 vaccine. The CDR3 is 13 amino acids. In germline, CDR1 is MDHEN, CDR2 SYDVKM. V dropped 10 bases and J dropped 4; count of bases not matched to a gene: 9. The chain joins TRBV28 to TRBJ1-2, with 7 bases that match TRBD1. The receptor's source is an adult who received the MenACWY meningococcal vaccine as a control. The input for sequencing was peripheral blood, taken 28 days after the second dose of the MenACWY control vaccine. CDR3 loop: CATRRGQGYGYTF. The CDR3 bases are TGTGCCACCAGGAGGGGGCAGGGCTATGGCTACACCTTC.